This TCR beta chain was sequenced in a study of T cell responses to AZD1222 COVID-19 vaccine. This table comes from immunoSEQ multiplex PCR, and its TCRdb copy is limited to in-frame clones, with some not included. The data show 95,000 or so clones, approximately 89% seen once. CDR3 length: 18 residues. Trimming left V 2 bases short and J 4 bases short, with 23 bases between. CDR1 is SNHLY and CDR2 is FYNNEI in the germline V gene. The source is an adult who received the AZD1222 COVID-19 vaccine. This specimen consisted of peripheral blood, obtained 28 days after the second AZD1222 dose. V gene TRBV2 combines with J gene TRBJ1-1; a possible D gene is TRBD1 (6 bases). The CDR3 coding sequence is TGTGCCAGCAGTGAAAGACACCCAGGGGCCACCGGGACCACTGAAGCTTTCTTT. It specifies CASSERHPGATGTTEAFF. The complete variable domain, with remaining parts taken from reference TRBV2 and TRBJ1-1, reads EPEVTQTPSHQVTQMGQEVILRCVPISNHLYFYWYRQILGQKVEFLVSFYNNEISEKSEIFDDQFSVERPDGSNFTLKIRSTKLEDSAMYFCASSERHPGATGTTEAFFGQGTRLTVV.